This TCR beta chain was obtained from a study of shared clonotypes between healthy human individuals (dated by TCRdb to between 2020 and 2021). Background for the entire study: Three men and a couple of women, aged 18 to 49 years, made up the cohort. For each donor, CD4 naive and CD4 memory were each run on three plates, CD8 naive on two plates, and CD8 memory on one plate. The study deeply sequenced blood TCR repertoires of about 5 healthy adults to estimate repertoire size and the extent of clonotype sharing between individuals. Libraries were prepared and TCR repertoires were sequenced by different laboratories using diverse techniques, in order to increase sequencing depth and limit assay-specific biases. Per donor, leukapheresis produced somewhere between about 0.9 and 9.5 billion PBMCs. Results the study describes overall, beyond this receptor: Even with the large sequencing depth, rarefaction of the sorted-subset datasets indicated that sequencing was incomplete. Only blood was sampled, and tissue TCR repertoires likely differ from those in blood. The small number of donors limited the genetic and exposure-history diversity represented. When several donors were compared, the shared fraction of clonotypes was about 5% for naive CD4, approximately 3.3% for naive CD8, more than 2% for memory CD4, and about 0.36% for memory CD8. Larger estimated clonotype richness was generally found for naive subsets than for memory subsets. Pairwise subsampling indicated that sequencing depth was expected to affect the degree of clonotype sharing among donors. Compared with non-shared clonotypes, the clonotypes found in all four sorted-subset donors had higher generation probabilities.

Trimming costs V 6 bases and J 2 bases, and their ends lie 9 bases apart. The germline V gene (reference sequence) gives CDR1 as MNHEY and CDR2 as SMNVEV. The CDR3 runs 13 amino acids, cysteine and phenylalanine included. Here the CDR3 DNA is all that survives: 39 bases in frame from base 1. TCR CDR3 regions were amplified from genomic DNA by multiplex PCR using the deep immunoSEQ assay. For each cell subset, the extracted genomic DNA was distributed evenly across all wells of several immunoSEQ 96-well plates, and each plate served as one replicate. For sorted subsets, approximately 210 ng of genomic DNA, equivalent to tens of thousands of T cell genomes, went into each replicate PCR. Purified libraries were measured with a Qubit 3.0 fluorometer, size-checked on a Bioanalyzer 2100, and measured again with the KAPA Library Quantification kit. A separate single-read 150-cycle Illumina NextSeq 550 flow cell was used to sequence each immunoSEQ 96-well plate. The study's processing was this. Because the immunoSEQ output held only junctional sequences and lacked quality scores, the filtering could not match the filtering applied to full-length reads. To assign V/J genes and CDR3, sequences were annotated using PyIR, a Python wrapper for IgBLAST v1.9, with IMGT germline references. Any read was removed if the V/J assignment was weak (E-value above 1e-6), the CDR3 was missing, or the read contained stop codons, out-of-frame junctions, or ambiguous translated residues. V3J clonotypes were defined as sequences sharing an identical inferred V gene, J gene, and CDR3 amino acid sequence. To compute the percentage overlap between repertoires, the number of shared unique clonotypes was divided by the size of the smaller repertoire. Richness of each repertoire was evaluated using RTK rarefaction, the Chao1 estimator, and Recon v2.1 estimates of unobserved clonotypes. OLGA was used to compute generation probabilities for all TCRbeta clonotypes that the gDNA method yielded from several donors. Drawn from immuneACCESS, this table holds only the in-frame rearrangements with V and J called that TCRdb kept. Clones are partly lost; checked studies trace under half to an unresolved V gene and leave the rest unexplained. That table is the source of V, J and clone size, and D and trimming were worked out from the DNA. Within this sample are 650,000 to 800,000 clones, with around 70% of them counted one time only. The ten top clones hold roughly 1.8% of the sample.

On this clone: Its antigen target is currently unknown. No base qualities exist here, and no much larger clone lies one base off it.

The donors were healthy, HIV-negative adults who had no recently reported acute infections or vaccinations. All donors were Caucasian adults living in Nashville, Tennessee, USA. CD4+ T cells were enriched by magnetic negative selection; naive cells were then positively selected on CD45RA, and the negative fraction formed the memory subset. After blood collection by leukapheresis, PBMCs were isolated using Ficoll-Histopaque density gradient centrifugation and then cryopreserved in the vapor phase of liquid nitrogen. Purity and quantity of every magnetically sorted T cell population were checked by analytical flow cytometry. Genomic DNA was isolated from every sorted fraction and measured by UV absorbance on a Nanodrop 2000c.

The material sequenced was memory CD4+ T cells sorted from blood. Reading the label with the study, this specimen's cell subset or site is: CD45RA-negative fraction. This clonotype originated in a woman aged 30 to 39 in good health. In this chain, TRBV27 is recombined with TRBJ2-3, with the D gene not clear enough to name. CDR3 reads: CASRARPTDTQYF. The DNA sequence is as follows: TGTGCCAGCAGGGCTAGACCCACAGATACGCAGTATTTT.